A selection of T cell receptor beta chains follows, all from one sample in a study of cytomegalovirus exposure and HLA in healthy donors. The assay was immunoSEQ multiplex PCR, and TCRdb's table has in-frame clones only and misses some. The table lists approximately 180,000 clones, around 79% of them singletons. Material: PBMCs. These receptors came from a middle-aged man in good health and CMV-seropositive. Each CDR3 is given with its conserved first and last residue. Each record gives: J gene, V gene, clone size, D gene, CDR3 DNA, CDR3 protein. A D gene is named only where the DNA matches it firmly. Only part of the rows carry a size: once, few, many, or a class if the clone is expanded.

>TRBJ2-2|TRBV10-1|once|TRBD2
TGCGCCAGCAGTGAATTTAGCGGGGACACCGGGGAGCTGTTTTTT
CASSEFSGDTGELFF
>TRBJ1-6|TRBV5-1|-|TRBD1
TGCGCCAGCAGCCTAGGACAGGGAGGGTCCTATAATTCACCCCTCCACTTT
CASSLGQGGSYNSPLHF
>TRBJ2-1|TRBV11-2|-|TRBD2
TGTGCCAGCAGCTCCCCCTTTCGGTTTCTAGCGGGAGTCCATGAGCAGTTCTTC
CASSSPFRFLAGVHEQFF
>TRBJ1-4|TRBV5-7|-|-
TGTGCCAGCAGCCAAACCAGGACATTAGGGGATGAAAAACTGTTTTTT
CASSQTRTLGDEKLFF
>TRBJ2-1|TRBV7-9|-|-
TGTGCCAGCAGCTTCCTCCGTCGAGCGAACGAGCAGTTCTTC
CASSFLRRANEQFF
>TRBJ2-1|TRBV6-6|-|-
TGTGCCAGCAGTAGGAGTTCGGACTACAATGAGCAGCTCTTC
CASSRSSDYNEQLF
>TRBJ2-1|TRBV5-1|-|-
TGCGCCAGCAGCTTGGACCCTCCGAGCGGAATTTACAATGAGCAGTTCTTC
CASSLDPPSGIYNEQFF
>TRBJ2-7|TRBV7-6|-|TRBD2
TGTGCCAGCAGCTTCCGGGCTAGCGGGAACTACGAGCAGTACTTC
CASSFRASGNYEQYF
>TRBJ2-2|TRBV30|few|-
TGTGCCTGGAAAGGGGACACGAACACCGGGGAGCTGTTTTTT
CAWKGDTNTGELFF
>TRBJ2-1|TRBV29-1|-|TRBD1
TGCAGCGTCCGGGGAAACAGGGGTTCCTACAATGAGCAGTTCTTC
CSVRGNRGSYNEQFF
>TRBJ1-4|TRBV19|-|-
TGTGCCACAAAAGGGGCCCAGGGGAATGAAAAACTGTTTTTT
CATKGAQGNEKLFF
>TRBJ1-2|TRBV5-1|few|TRBD1
TGCGCCAGCAGCTTGGGGACAGGGACCTATGGCTACACCTTC
CASSLGTGTYGYTF
>TRBJ1-2|TRBV28|-|TRBD1
TGTGCCAGCAGTTCGATATGGACAGGCGAATATGGCTACACCTTC
CASSSIWTGEYGYTF
>TRBJ2-6|TRBV27|once|-
TGTGCCAGCAGTTCCTGGGGCAGCTCTGGGGCCAACGGCCTGACTTTC
CASSSWGSSGANGLTF
>TRBJ1-5|TRBV28|-|TRBD1
TGTGCCAGCAGTGCTGACAGGGGGGTCAATCAGCCCCAGCATTTT
CASSADRGVNQPQHF
>TRBJ2-1|TRBV7-3|-|-
TGTGCCAGCACCCCCCGCCACAACCCCTACAATGAGCAGTTCTTC
CASTPRHNPYNEQFF
>TRBJ1-1|TRBV7-8|once|-
TGTGCCAGCAGCTTAGTCGCAGGGCCAAGATTGAACACTGAAGCTTTCTTT
CASSLVAGPRLNTEAFF
>TRBJ2-4|TRBV27|-|-
TGTGCCAGCAGTGGATATGATACGAGAGCCAAAAACAGTCAGTACTTC
CASSGYDTRAKNSQYF
>TRBJ1-1|TRBV5-1|-|-
TGCGCCAGCAGCTTGATGGGAGGGCGCACTGAAGCTTTCTTT
CASSLMGGRTEAFF
>TRBJ1-4|TRBV23-1|-|-
TGCGCCAGCAACCCTGGGGGGGCGCCGGGAGAAAAACTGTTTTTT
CASNPGGAPGEKLFF
>TRBJ2-3|TRBV19|-|-
TGTGCCAGTAGTATAGGGCCCACAGATACGCAGTATTTT
CASSIGPTDTQYF
>TRBJ1-1|TRBV28|once|-
TGTGCCAGCAGCTCAGGGTACAAGGCTTTCTTT
CASSSGYKAFF
>TRBJ2-7|TRBV5-4|once|TRBD2
TGTGCCAGCAGCTCATATAGGCTAGCGGGAGGTGTTCAGTACTTC
CASSSYRLAGGVQYF
>TRBJ2-2|TRBV5-1|-|TRBD1
TGCGCCAGCAGCGGGGACAGGGGATTTAACACCGGGGAGCTGTTTTTT
CASSGDRGFNTGELFF
>TRBJ2-7|TRBV10-3|-|-
TGTGCCATAGGACTGGCGGGCTCCCTATTC
CAIGLAGSLF
>TRBJ2-3|TRBV9|few|-
TGTGCCAGCAGCGTAGCTACGAGGTCTGCAGATACGCAGTATTTT
CASSVATRSADTQYF
>TRBJ2-3|TRBV11-3|-|TRBD2
TGTGCCAGCAGCCCGCGGACTAGCGAAAGTACGCAGTATTTT
CASSPRTSESTQYF
>TRBJ1-1|TRBV5-1|-|TRBD1
TGCGCCAGCAGCTGGAGGACAGGGGGTCTGAACACTGAAGCTTTCTTT
CASSWRTGGLNTEAFF
>TRBJ2-7|TRBV9|once|TRBD1
TGTGCCAGCAGCGTAGGGGGCACACAGGGGGGTCGCGAGCAGTACTTC
CASSVGGTQGGREQYF
>TRBJ1-2|TRBV15|-|TRBD1
TGTGCCACCAGCAGAGAGACAGGGGGCCTCTATGGCTACACCTTC
CATSRETGGLYGYTF
>TRBJ1-1|TRBV9|few|-
TGTGCCAGCAGCCCACTTCCGGTTATGAACACTGAAGCTTTCTTT
CASSPLPVMNTEAFF